This T cell receptor (beta chain) is from a study of blood T cell repertoires in COVID-19. Study overall: In each case, the material was cDNA or gDNA derived from T cells, B-cell-depleted T cells, or PBMCs.

During active infection, Seattle patients enrolled and were then monitored through disease. This CDR3 contains 14 residues. Between the trimmed V and J ends, which lost 0 bases and 7 bases, there was a span of 10 bases. Germline CDR1 reads SGHVS; CDR2 reads FQNEAQ. Clones were read by immunoSEQ multiplex PCR, and TCRdb kept only the in-frame ones, dropping some. The repertoire has about 210,000 clones, around 81% of them found once; the top ten carry 0.9% to 0.95%. This clone has just one count. The chain combines TRBV7-8 with TRBJ2-4; a possible D gene is TRBD1 (6 bases). This TCR came from a man between 60 and 75 years old with COVID-19, enrolled during active disease. Sequencing input: peripheral blood. The CDR3 reads CASSLAQGVNIQYF. The CDR3 bases are TGTGCCAGCAGCTTAGCACAGGGCGTGAACATTCAGTACTTC.